The T cell receptor (beta chain) under discussion was sequenced for a study of shared clonotypes between healthy human individuals. Between the trimmed V and J ends, which lost 0 bases and 7 bases, there was a span of 19 bases. Germline V gives CDR1 SGHDT, CDR2 YYEEEE. The CDR3 runs 16 residues. Study-wide results and caveats: At large depth, rarefaction still showed sorted-subset sequencing to be incomplete.

As to this clone: Its target is not known.

Investigators divided CD4+ cells into CD45RA+ naive and CD45RA-negative memory subsets. Repertoires were generated with immunoSEQ multiplex PCR, while TCRdb's copy carries only in-frame clones and drops some. Of 2 million or so clones listed, 95% were seen once; the top ten hold 0.1% to 0.15%. This clonotype originated in a man aged 18 to 30 in good health. The chain links TRBV5-6 to TRBJ1-1; the D gene is possibly TRBD1 (6 bases). The material sequenced was naive CD4+ T cells sorted from blood. The subset denotes: CD45RA+ positively selected. The CDR3 DNA sequence: TGTGCCAGCAGCTTGGGGGGGCTAACTCTTCGCGTTGAAGCTTTCTTT. This sequence encodes CASSLGGLTLRVEAFF.